A single sample gave rise to the 25 T cell receptor beta chains below, sequenced in a study of cytomegalovirus exposure and HLA in healthy donors. The PCR employed 60 Vbeta primers together with 13 Jbeta primers. TCRdb's table, derived via immunoSEQ multiplex PCR, lists solely in-frame clones and lacks some. Here the sample spans under 170,000 clones, around 60% being singletons. Sequencing input: PBMCs. All receptors come from a woman aged 60-75 years in good health and CMV-seropositive.

The chain combines TRBV29-1 with TRBJ2-3, with 10 bases lining up with TRBD2. Trimming took 3 bases from V and 7 from J; bases not matched to a gene: 10. This CDR3 has 15 residues. CDR1 SQVTM and CDR2 ANQGSEA come from the germline V gene. Here the CDR3 reads CSVDGASGSMNTQYF. CDR3 in DNA: TGCAGCGTTGACGGCGCTAGCGGGAGTATGAATACGCAGTATTTT.

A word on this clone: An end of the junction differs from the germline gene, which may be a read error. The rearrangement uses TRBV27 and TRBJ2-1; TRBD2 might be the D (6 bases). Germline CDR1 is MNHEY and CDR2 is SMNVEV (reference sequence). The CDR3 consists of 14 residues. The CDR3 DNA is TGTGCCAGCAGTTTATCAGGGGCGGCGGGGCCTGGAGTCTTC. Protein: CASSLSGAAGPGVF.

A remark on this clone: Other DNA sequences in the sample encode the same CDR3. The rearrangement uses TRBV4-3 and TRBJ2-7; maybe TRBD2 (5 bases). CDR1 is LGHNA and CDR2 is YSLEER in the germline V gene. The V end was cut by 8 bases, the J end by 4 bases, with 18 bases between. The CDR3 spans 14 residues. The DNA of the CDR3 is TGCGCCAGCTCTCCCTCTCGGGGTCCATACGAGCAGTACTTC. Its protein product is CASSPSRGPYEQYF.

The chain employs TRBV13 and TRBJ2-3; 11 bases are a match to TRBD2. V was pared by 5 bases and J by 3 bases, with 7 bases of the junction left unmatched. The germline gives CDR1 PRHDT, CDR2 FYEKMQ (reference sequence). CDR3 length: 16 residues. DNA of the CDR3: TGTGCCAGCAGCCCTACAGGACTAGCGGGTACAGATACGCAGTATTTT. Protein sequence: CASSPTGLAGTDTQYF.

The J gene is TRBJ2-7, the V gene TRBV6-5, with 7 bases lining up with TRBD1. The CDR3 loop spans 15 amino acids. CDR1 is MNHEY and CDR2 is SVGAGI in the germline V gene. Unmatched junction bases numbered 10, after V lost 3 bases and J lost 5 bases. The CDR3 nucleotides read TGTGCCAGCAGTTATACAGGGGATCCCCTCGACGAGCAGTACTTC. This encodes CASSYTGDPLDEQYF.

This rearrangement joins TRBV9 to TRBJ2-7, with D perhaps TRBD2 (5 bases). Germline CDR1 SGDLS, CDR2 YYNGEE. The CDR3 has 13 amino acids. V gave up 0 bases and J gave up 5 bases, with 9 bases separating them. CDR3 sequence reads: CASSVAPGNEQYF. The CDR3 region has the DNA TGTGCCAGCAGCGTAGCTCCGGGGAACGAGCAGTACTTC.

V and J are TRBV6-5 and TRBJ2-7, with unresolved D. V lost 0 bases to trimming and J lost 7 bases, with 10 bases between them. The CDR3 runs 13 residues. CDR1 and CDR2 from the germline V gene are MNHEY and SVGAGI. The CDR3 DNA reads TGTGCCAGCAGTTACTCGACAAACTGGGAGCAGTACTTC. Residues: CASSYSTNWEQYF.

V usage is TRBV6-1 and J usage is TRBJ2-7, with D unclear. The ends were cut back, 5 bases at V and 3 bases at J, with 5 bases in the middle. Looked up from germline, CDR1 is MNHNS and CDR2 is SASEGT. The CDR3 consists of 11 residues. The CDR3 DNA is TGTGCCAGCAGTTCCCTCTACGAGCAGTACTTC. Its translation is CASSSLYEQYF.

The V gene is TRBV25-1, the J gene TRBJ2-1; 7 bases align to TRBD1. The CDR3 has 18 amino acids. CDR1 and CDR2 from the germline V gene are MGHDK and SYGVNS. After removal of 3 bases from V and 0 bases from J, the junction contained 11 bases not matched to a gene. In DNA form, the CDR3 reads TGTGCCAGCAGTGACCTAAAAAGATCAGGGGGCTCCTACAATGAGCAGTTCTTC. Translating it yields CASSDLKRSGGSYNEQFF.

This clone has a handful of counts. V and J are TRBV6-1 and TRBJ1-1; D ambiguous. Trimming cost V 5 bases and J 3 bases, with 10 bases left between them. Germline-derived CDR1 and CDR2 are MNHNS and SASEGT. This CDR3 comprises 13 residues. CDR3 residues: CASSSEGHTEAFF. The CDR3 DNA reads TGTGCCAGCAGTTCCGAGGGTCACACTGAAGCTTTCTTT.

J is TRBJ2-2 and V is TRBV9; 13 nucleotides line up with TRBD2. J gave up 0 bases and V 3 bases, and 5 bases lay outside the gene matches. The CDR3 consists of 18 residues. The germline V gene encodes CDR1 SGDLS and CDR2 YYNGEE. The CDR3 DNA is TGTGCCAGCAGCGCCGGGACTAGCGGGATGGCGAACACCGGGGAGCTGTTTTTT. Its translation: CASSAGTSGMANTGELFF.

This clone was counted between two and nine times. The gene calls are TRBV2 and TRBJ2-1, with TRBD2 as a possible D gene (6 bases). V shed 7 bases and J shed 0 bases, with 19 bases lying between them. Looked up from germline, CDR1 is SNHLY and CDR2 is FYNNEI. There are 17 residues in the CDR3. For the CDR3, the DNA is TGTGCCAGCATTCGGACTAATGGGGGAGTCTCCTACAATGAGCAGTTCTTC. The encoded protein is CASIRTNGGVSYNEQFF.

This clone was counted only a few times. The chain uses TRBV19 and TRBJ2-1; tentatively, D is TRBD2 (6 bases). V was clipped by 5 bases and J by 0 bases, with 14 bases between them. From germline, CDR1 is LNHDA and CDR2 SQIVND (reference sequence). The CDR3 covers 16 residues. CDR3 amino acids: CASSPLSGDSYNEQFF. The DNA for the CDR3 is TGTGCCAGTAGTCCCCTTAGCGGAGACTCCTACAATGAGCAGTTCTTC.

This chain connects TRBV7-2 to TRBJ2-4; TRBD1 might be the D (8 bases). Germline V gives CDR1 SGHTA, CDR2 FQGNSA. The CDR3 extends over 16 amino acids. V was clipped by 5 bases and J by 6 bases, with 20 bases between them. CDR3: CASSPRTGRGGNIQYF. DNA for the CDR3: TGTGCCAGCAGCCCGAGGACAGGGAGGGGGGGAAACATTCAGTACTTC.

This clone was picked up one time. The chain recombines TRBV21-1 with TRBJ2-4; the DNA was not compared with TRBD2, the D call given in the table. TRBV21-1 is assigned pseudogene status. The length of the CDR3 is 14 residues. The CDR3 sequence is CASSTGLAKNIQYF. The CDR3 DNA is TGTGCCAGCAGCACGGGACTAGCCAAAAACATTCAGTACTTC.

This rearrangement joins TRBV29-1 to TRBJ1-1, with a weak D call TRBD1 (6 bases). V shed 7 bases and J shed 9 bases, with 12 bases lying between them. The CDR3 consists of 10 residues. Germline CDR1 is SQVTM and CDR2 is ANQGSEA. The chain's CDR3 is CSAGQLQAFF. The CDR3 DNA follows: TGCAGCGCCGGACAGCTTCAAGCTTTCTTT. The full variable domain, its missing parts supplied by reference TRBV29-1 and TRBJ1-1, is SAVISQKPSRDICQRGTSLTIQCQVDSQVTMMFWYRQQPGQSLTLIATANQGSEATYESGFVIDKFPISRPNLTFSTLTVSNMSPEDSSIYLCSAGQLQAFFGQGTRLTVV.

This chain connects TRBV2 to TRBJ2-1; 9 nucleotides agree with TRBD2. The CDR3 loop spans 15 amino acids. The trim removed 1 base at V and 5 bases at J, leaving 3 bases unmatched. Germline values: CDR1 SNHLY, CDR2 FYNNEI. The CDR3 loop reads CASSEVSGSNNEQFF. The CDR3 bases are TGTGCCAGCAGTGAAGTTAGCGGGAGTAACAATGAGCAGTTCTTC.

The V call is TRBV2, the J call TRBJ2-7; 7 bases agree with TRBD1. Trimming at V came to 6 bases and at J to 7 bases, leaving 12 bases not matched to a gene. Germline V lookup: CDR1 SNHLY, CDR2 FYNNEI. The CDR3 extends over 14 amino acids. CDR3 sequence: CASSPRTGLGEQYF. DNA for the CDR3: TGTGCCAGCAGCCCCCGGACAGGCCTGGGGGAGCAGTACTTC.

The chain employs TRBV7-9 and TRBJ1-1, with 7 bases aligning to TRBD1. This CDR3 has 14 amino acids. The trim removed 5 bases at V and 5 bases at J, leaving 8 bases unmatched. The V gene's germline CDR1 is SEHNR and CDR2 FQNEAQ (reference sequence). The CDR3, as DNA: TGTGCCAGCAGCCCGGAAGGGGGCGGTACTGAAGCTTTCTTT. Its protein product is CASSPEGGGTEAFF.

This sequence joins TRBV6-5 and TRBJ2-1; D is possibly TRBD2 (5 bases). Germline CDR1 and CDR2: MNHEY and SVGAGI. Trimming stripped 6 bases from V and 10 bases from J, with 19 bases between. This CDR3 is built from 14 residues. CDR3 sequence (DNA): TGTGCCAGCAGCTCCCATTCGGGAATTGGAGAGCAGTTCTTC. As protein: CASSSHSGIGEQFF.

The CDR3 region is CASSLKTDNQPQHF. The CDR3 coding sequence is TGTGCCAGCAGTTTAAAGACAGATAATCAGCCCCAGCATTTT. The rearrangement links TRBV28 to TRBJ1-5, with D perhaps TRBD1 (5 bases). Trimming cost V 2 bases and J 4 bases, with 9 bases left between them. CDR1 MDHEN and CDR2 SYDVKM come from the germline V gene. This CDR3 contains 14 residues.

The CDR3 bases are TGTGCCAGCAGCCCCACCGGACTAGCGGGGACCAATGAGCAGTTCTTC. Translated, it gives CASSPTGLAGTNEQFF. The chain couples TRBV11-2 to TRBJ2-1, with 12 bases identical to TRBD2. Trimming took 5 bases from V and 6 from J; bases not matched to a gene: 8. Germline V gene sequence: CDR1 SGHAT, CDR2 FQNNGV. The CDR3 totals 16 residues.

This clone was recorded a few times. This chain uses TRBV5-6 with TRBJ2-7; TRBD1 matches 10 bases. Germline loops: CDR1 SGHDT, CDR2 YYEEEE. This CDR3 spans 15 amino acids. V gave up 0 bases and J gave up 2 bases; unmatched junction bases: 2. For the CDR3, the DNA is TGTGCCAGCAGCTTGGTGACAGGGGGCGCCTACGAGCAGTACTTC. Protein: CASSLVTGGAYEQYF.

This rearrangement joins TRBV28 to TRBJ2-3; 9 nucleotides line up with TRBD1. The germline CDR1 and CDR2 sequences are MDHEN and SYDVKM. Unmatched junction bases numbered 5, after V lost 0 bases and J lost 4 bases. The CDR3 is 16 residues long. The CDR3 nucleotides read TGTGCCAGCAGTTTATGGGACAGGGGTCCCTCAGATACGCAGTATTTT. This sequence encodes CASSLWDRGPSDTQYF.

The V call is TRBV7-7, the J call TRBJ2-3, with TRBD2 matching 10 bases. Germline V lookup: CDR1 SSHAT, CDR2 FNYEAQ (reference sequence). The CDR3 consists of 16 residues. DNA of the CDR3: TGTGCTAGCCCCACGCCCCTAGCGGGAGATCCTGATACGCAGTATTTT. It translates to CASPTPLAGDPDTQYF.